This paragraph reports one T cell receptor beta chain. Its binding antigen is unknown. No per-base quality is available; no much larger clone lies one base away. These data are taken from a study of response to subunit inactivated influenza vaccine (dated by TCRdb to 2017 to 2018). With respect to the entire study: Deep quantitative profiling of the T cell receptor repertoire was used in the study to follow responses to a trivalent subunit inactivated influenza vaccine.

To prepare the library, RT-PCR was applied. Sequencing was carried out with an Illumina HiSeq 2500. In-frame beta chains were kept once TCRdb had trimmed the public reads at Q25 with fastp and called clones with MiXCR. All rows with the same CDR3 protein become a single entry with the most common DNA and genes. The sample table records just under 250,000 distinct CDR3 sequences; about 12% of these occur just once. Together, the top ten hold approximately 7.8% of the sample. What the research found in general, with its limitations: The authors suggested that each seasonal influenza vaccination may recruit only a limited number of new T cells.

The germline V gene supplies CDR1 MNHEY and CDR2 SVGEGT. The CDR3, from cysteine to phenylalanine, totals 16 residues. Only the CDR3 part of the read is kept: 48 bases, read in frame from the first base. Trimming takes 0 bases off V and 3 bases off J; junction bases not matched to a gene: 5. This clonotype originated in a man aged 45-60 years who received an inactivated influenza vaccine. Donor details come from another sample of the same person, matched by shared clones. The rearrangement joined TRBV6-2 or TRBV6-3 to TRBJ2-1; a stretch of 7 junction bases matches TRBD2. The sample here was non-naive T cells sorted from PBMCs, taken about 14 days before vaccination. The cell subset or site label corresponds to: memory T cell fraction. The CDR3: CASSYSRGDLYNEQFF. The DNA sequence reads TGTGCCAGCAGTTACTCACGGGGGGACCTCTACAATGAGCAGTTCTTC.